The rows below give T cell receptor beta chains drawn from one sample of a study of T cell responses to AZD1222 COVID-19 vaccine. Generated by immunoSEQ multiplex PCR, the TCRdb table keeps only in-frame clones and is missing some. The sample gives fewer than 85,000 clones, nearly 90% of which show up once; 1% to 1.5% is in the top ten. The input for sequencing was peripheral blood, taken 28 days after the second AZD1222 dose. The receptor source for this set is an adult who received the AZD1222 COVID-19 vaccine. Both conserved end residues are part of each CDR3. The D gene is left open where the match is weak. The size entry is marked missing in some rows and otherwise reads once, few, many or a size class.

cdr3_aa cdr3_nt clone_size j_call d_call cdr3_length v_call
CASSFFGLAGGNTGELFF TGTGCCAGCAGTTTTTTCGGACTAGCGGGAGGGAACACCGGGGAGCTGTTTTTT . TRBJ2-2 TRBD2 18 TRBV27
CASSPGLSADTQYF TGCGCCAGCAGTCCAGGGTTATCGGCAGATACGCAGTATTTT . TRBJ2-3 . 14 TRBV5-1
CASSFRLAGEVETQYF TGTGCTAGCAGCTTTCGACTAGCGGGAGAGGTAGAGACCCAGTACTTC . TRBJ2-5 TRBD2 16 TRBV7-7
CASSLVGTLSYEQYF TGTGCCAGCAGCTTAGTGGGTACTCTCTCCTACGAGCAGTACTTC . TRBJ2-7 . 15 TRBV7-2
CASSVRGVAGGFTYNEQFF TGTGCCAGCAGCGTTAGGGGGGTAGCGGGAGGATTCACCTACAATGAGCAGTTCTTC . TRBJ2-1 TRBD2 19 TRBV7-9
CASSEGGRGYTF TGTGCCAGCAGTGAGGGGGGCCGCGGCTACACCTTC . TRBJ1-2 . 12 TRBV25-1
CASSFQGVGTGELFF TGTGCCAGCAGCTTTCAGGGTGTTGGGACCGGGGAGCTGTTTTTT . TRBJ2-2 . 15 TRBV5-4
CASSVADNEQFF TGTGCCAGCAGCGTAGCAGACAATGAGCAGTTCTTC . TRBJ2-1 . 12 TRBV9
CAGTSGGGSTDTQYF TGTGCCGGGACTAGCGGGGGGGGTAGCACAGATACGCAGTATTTT . TRBJ2-3 TRBD2 15 TRBV30
CASSLRLNTEAFF TGTGCCAGCAGTTTAAGGTTGAACACTGAAGCTTTCTTT few TRBJ1-1 . 13 TRBV12-3/TRBV12-4
CASSRTQGNQPQHF TGTGCCAGCAGTCGAACGCAGGGTAACCAGCCCCAGCATTTT . TRBJ1-5 . 14 TRBV28
CASSLIEGQIYGYTF TGTGCTAGCAGCTTAATAGAGGGACAGATCTATGGCTACACCTTC . TRBJ1-2 TRBD1 15 TRBV7-7
CASSLKGDRGLAEAFF TGTGCCAGCAGTTTAAAGGGAGACAGGGGGCTCGCTGAAGCTTTCTTT . TRBJ1-1 TRBD1 16 TRBV28
CASSTDTDTQYF TGTGCCAGCAGCACCGACACAGATACGCAGTATTTT . TRBJ2-3 . 12 TRBV7-2
CASSEAPSGNYNEQFF TGTGCCAGCAGTGAAGCCCCCTCGGGGAACTACAATGAGCAGTTCTTC . TRBJ2-1 . 16 TRBV2
CASSLGGRVGNEQFF TGTGCCAGCAGCTTAGGAGGGAGAGTGGGCAATGAGCAGTTCTTC . TRBJ2-1 . 15 TRBV7-3
CASSRQGVSSASPLHF TGTGCCAGCAGTCGGCAGGGGGTCTCATCTGCTTCACCCCTCCACTTT . TRBJ1-6 TRBD1 16 TRBV6-2/TRBV6-3
CAWSRDHGAFF TGTGCCTGGAGTCGAGATCACGGAGCTTTCTTT . TRBJ1-1 . 11 TRBV30
CASSQHSYEQYF TGTGCCAGCAGCCAGCACTCCTACGAGCAGTACTTC . TRBJ2-7 . 12 TRBV3-1/TRBV3-2
CASSIQNSPLHF TGTGCCAGTAGTATACAGAATTCACCCCTCCACTTT . TRBJ1-6 . 12 TRBV19
CASSLAPGGRGTEAFF TGCGCCAGCAGCTTAGCACCCGGCGGGCGGGGGACTGAAGCTTTCTTT . TRBJ1-1 . 16 TRBV5-1
CASSELKGVGETQYF TGTGCCAGCAGTGAACTAAAAGGGGTTGGGGAGACCCAGTACTTC . TRBJ2-5 . 15 TRBV25-1
CASSLAGTANEKLFF TGTGCCAGCAGTCTCGCCGGGACAGCAAATGAAAAACTGTTTTTT . TRBJ1-4 TRBD1 15 TRBV27
CASSPVQGGTDTQYF TGTGCCAGCAGCCCAGTGCAGGGCGGGACAGATACGCAGTATTTT once TRBJ2-3 . 15 TRBV9
CASSSPTGSGGYTF TGTGCCAGCAGCTCCCCCACCGGATCTGGGGGCTACACCTTC . TRBJ1-2 . 14 TRBV5-6
CASGPGRATYEQYF TGTGCCAGCGGTCCGGGGCGGGCCACCTACGAGCAGTACTTC . TRBJ2-7 . 14 TRBV11-2
CASPLGATYEQYF TGCGCCAGCCCCTTGGGGGCTACCTACGAGCAGTACTTC . TRBJ2-7 . 13 TRBV23-1
CASSFLRDSYGYTF TGCGCCAGCAGCTTCCTCCGGGACTCCTATGGCTACACCTTC once TRBJ1-2 . 14 TRBV5-1
CASSYEGQGGLYEQYF TGTGCCAGCAGTTATGAAGGACAGGGTGGGCTCTACGAGCAGTACTTC . TRBJ2-7 TRBD1 16 TRBV6-5
CASSTYRGRLYEQYF TGCGCCAGCAGCACCTACAGGGGGCGCCTCTACGAGCAGTACTTC . TRBJ2-7 TRBD1 15 TRBV5-1
CASSLVSGGGEAFF TGTGCCAGCAGCTTAGTATCTGGGGGAGGTGAAGCTTTCTTT . TRBJ1-1 . 14 TRBV7-2
CASSLRLGNQETQYF TGTGCCAGCAGTCTAAGGCTCGGGAACCAAGAGACCCAGTACTTC . TRBJ2-5 . 15 TRBV6-5
CASSARGTGNTIYF TGTGCCAGCAGTGCACGGGGGACCGGAAACACCATATATTTT once TRBJ1-3 . 14 TRBV2
CASSPEGQVHQPQHF TGCGCCAGCAGCCCGGAGGGACAGGTTCATCAGCCCCAGCATTTT . TRBJ1-5 TRBD1 15 TRBV5-1
CASSPSSGGTEAFF TGTGCCAGCTCACCCTCCTCGGGTGGCACTGAAGCTTTCTTT . TRBJ1-1 . 14 TRBV18
CASSLGGGTGELFF TGTGCCAGCAGCTTAGGGGGAGGCACCGGGGAGCTGTTTTTT once TRBJ2-2 . 14 TRBV11-3
CASSPAGLSSYNEQFF TGTGCCAGCAGCCCAGCGGGCCTGAGCTCCTACAATGAGCAGTTCTTC . TRBJ2-1 . 16 TRBV2
CASSPPRGAGANVLTF TGTGCCAGCAGCCCCCCCCGGGGGGCTGGGGCCAACGTCCTGACTTTC . TRBJ2-6 TRBD2 16 TRBV3-1/TRBV3-2
CASSGSGDTQYF TGCGCCAGCAGTGGTAGTGGTGATACGCAGTATTTT . TRBJ2-3 . 12 TRBV10-1
CASSPRADSPYEQYF TGTGCCAGCTCACCACGGGCGGACAGCCCCTACGAGCAGTACTTC once TRBJ2-7 . 15 TRBV18
CASSQGRVDSPLHF TGTGCCAGCTCACAGGGCCGAGTTGATTCACCCCTCCACTTT . TRBJ1-6 . 14 TRBV18
CASSQRRLGEQYF TGTGCCAGCAGCCAACGCAGACTAGGCGAGCAGTACTTC . TRBJ2-7 . 13 TRBV3-1/TRBV3-2
CASSNAQLAKNIQYF TGTGCCAGCAGCAATGCTCAGCTAGCCAAAAACATTCAGTACTTC . TRBJ2-4 . 15 TRBV21-1
CASSLAMTGRSYEQYF TGCGCCAGCAGCTTGGCCATGACAGGGCGGTCCTACGAGCAGTACTTC . TRBJ2-7 TRBD1 16 TRBV5-1
CASSMASTGNEKLFF TGTGCCAGTAGTATGGCGTCGACAGGGAATGAAAAACTGTTTTTT . TRBJ1-4 TRBD1 15 TRBV19
CASSLGLGVLSSYEQYF TGTGCCAGCAGCTTAGGCCTGGGGGTCCTGAGCTCCTACGAGCAGTACTTC . TRBJ2-7 . 17 TRBV13
CASSQVETAGGTRYEQYF TGTGCCAGCAGCCAAGTCGAAACAGCGGGAGGTACAAGATACGAGCAGTACTTC . TRBJ2-7 TRBD2 18 TRBV4-2
CASSPQSNQPQHF TGTGCCAGCTCACCACAAAGCAATCAGCCCCAGCATTTT . TRBJ1-5 . 13 TRBV18